These T cell receptor beta chains were read from a single sample in a study of chemoradiotherapy in HPV16-positive cancers. The protocol was immunoSEQ multiplex PCR, while the TCRdb copy is restricted to in-frame clones and leaves out a portion. The table has some 8,300 clones, 74% seen once. The biological material was taken from a patient who underwent chemoradiotherapy. These receptors all stem from a human donor with HPV-associated anogenital cancer. The CDR3 runs from the conserved cysteine through the conserved F or W. A D gene is named only where the DNA matches it firmly. Clone sizes are given selectively: once, few, many, or a class where the clone is expanded.

CDR3 protein	CDR3 DNA	D gene	clone size	V gene	J gene
CASSRGLAGVGELFF	TGCGCCAGCAGCCGGGGACTAGCGGGAGTGGGGGAGCTGTTTTTT	TRBD2	-	TRBV4-1	TRBJ2-2
CASSHIQGSINEQFF	TGTGCCAGCAGCCACATACAGGGATCTATCAATGAGCAGTTCTTC	-	-	TRBV7-6	TRBJ2-1
CASSIRGRWSYNEQFF	TGTGCCAGTAGTATACGCGGGAGGTGGTCCTACAATGAGCAGTTCTTC	TRBD2	few	TRBV19	TRBJ2-1
CASSQTVGGAEQYF	TGCGCCAGCAGCCAGACGGTAGGGGGGGCTGAGCAGTACTTC	-	-	TRBV4-1	TRBJ2-7
CASSPGGDSLTYGYTF	TGTGCCAGCAGCCCCGGGGGGGACAGTCTTACCTATGGCTACACCTTC	TRBD1	-	TRBV7-9	TRBJ1-2
CSATRSTQAFF	TGCAGTGCCACACGGAGTACCCAAGCTTTCTTT	-	-	TRBV20-1	TRBJ1-1
CASSSNRVEQYF	TGTGCCAGCAGTAGCAACAGGGTCGAGCAGTACTTC	-	-	TRBV6-5	TRBJ2-7
CASSGSLGTPSSYEQYF	TGTGCCAGCAGTGGTAGTCTTGGGACACCTAGCTCCTACGAGCAGTACTTC	-	-	TRBV6-1	TRBJ2-7
CAWSSGTLSSYEQYF	TGTGCCTGGAGTTCCGGGACATTAAGCTCCTACGAGCAGTACTTC	-	-	TRBV30	TRBJ2-7
CASSQGVTEAFF	TGTGCCAGCAGCCAAGGTGTCACTGAAGCTTTCTTT	-	few	TRBV4-2	TRBJ1-1
CAKSVRWSTGAPNTEAFF	TGTGCCAAAAGTGTCCGGTGGTCGACAGGAGCTCCTAACACTGAAGCTTTCTTT	-	-	TRBV7-8	TRBJ1-1
CASNLLAGEGADTQYF	TGTGCCAGCAACCTACTAGCGGGAGAGGGCGCAGATACGCAGTATTTT	TRBD2	-	TRBV28	TRBJ2-3
CASSSFDPFAQSSSYEQYF	TGTGCCAGCAGTTCCTTCGACCCGTTTGCCCAGTCCAGCTCCTACGAGCAGTACTTC	-	-	TRBV28	TRBJ2-7
CASSEARGTGEIRYTF	TGTGCCAGCAGTGAAGCGCGAGGGACGGGTGAGATTCGCTACACCTTC	-	-	TRBV6-1	TRBJ1-2
CASSLDRFGAPTDTQYF	TGTGCCAGCAGCTTAGATCGGTTCGGAGCCCCCACAGATACGCAGTATTTT	-	-	TRBV11-2	TRBJ2-3
CAWRAGLAGGTYEQYF	TGTGCCTGGAGGGCTGGACTAGCGGGAGGGACCTACGAGCAGTACTTC	TRBD2	-	TRBV30	TRBJ2-7
CASSVAGPGSSYNEQFF	TGTGCCAGCAGCGTAGCTGGTCCGGGAAGCTCCTACAATGAGCAGTTCTTC	-	-	TRBV9	TRBJ2-1
CASSHGRTYQPQHF	TGTGCCAGCAGCCATGGCAGGACCTATCAGCCCCAGCATTTT	-	few	TRBV16	TRBJ1-5
CATRYGYTF	TGTGCCACTAGGTATGGCTACACCTTC	-	medium-sized	TRBV19	TRBJ1-2
CASSSQGPNYGYTF	TGTGCCAGTAGTTCCCAAGGTCCGAACTATGGCTACACCTTC	-	-	TRBV19	TRBJ1-2
CASSYGAIETQYF	TGTGCCAGCAGCTACGGGGCAATTGAGACCCAGTACTTC	-	few	TRBV7-3	TRBJ2-5
CASSETGNYGYTF	TGTGCCAGCAGTGAAACGGGGAACTATGGCTACACCTTC	-	-	TRBV2	TRBJ1-2
CASSLDRYNEQFF	TGTGCCAGCAGCTTGGACCGGTACAATGAGCAGTTCTTC	-	-	TRBV5-6	TRBJ2-1
CASNQGGASQGYGYTF	TGTGCCAGCAATCAGGGGGGGGCCTCACAGGGCTATGGCTACACCTTC	TRBD1	-	TRBV28	TRBJ1-2
CASSGQESNTGELFF	TGTGCCAGCAGCGGACAGGAATCGAACACCGGGGAGCTGTTTTTT	TRBD1	-	TRBV7-9	TRBJ2-2
CASTNRWREGNQETQYF	TGTGCCAGCACCAACCGATGGCGGGAGGGTAACCAAGAGACCCAGTACTTC	TRBD2	-	TRBV7-9	TRBJ2-5
CASSPGGTGNTIYF	TGCGCCAGCAGCCCTGGGGGCACTGGAAACACCATATATTTT	-	-	TRBV5-1	TRBJ1-3
CASSLAGANYGYTF	TGTGCCAGCAGCTTAGCGGGAGCTAACTATGGCTACACCTTC	-	-	TRBV7-8	TRBJ1-2
CASRTLGGGGTDTQYF	TGTGCCAGCAGAACTCTGGGAGGGGGCGGGACAGATACGCAGTATTTT	-	-	TRBV11-2	TRBJ2-3
CASSSTNERISRNEQFF	TGTGCCAGCAGCTCGACGAACGAGAGAATTAGCCGCAATGAGCAGTTCTTC	-	-	TRBV5-6	TRBJ2-1
CASNDPGKVTGELFF	TGTGCCAGTAATGATCCCGGGAAGGTCACCGGGGAGCTGTTTTTT	-	-	TRBV19	TRBJ2-2
CASSDVAGANVLTF	TGTGCCAGCAGTGATGTCGCTGGGGCCAACGTCCTGACTTTC	-	-	TRBV6-4	TRBJ2-6
CAWTRRGPNTGELFF	TGTGCCTGGACCCGCAGGGGTCCGAACACCGGGGAGCTGTTTTTT	-	-	TRBV30	TRBJ2-2
CASSLRSGTSSYNEQFF	TGCGCCAGCAGCTTGCGTAGCGGAACGAGCTCCTACAATGAGCAGTTCTTC	-	-	TRBV5-1	TRBJ2-1
CASSPAGWNTEAFF	TGTGCCAGCAGTCCGGCAGGGTGGAACACTGAAGCTTTCTTT	-	-	TRBV28	TRBJ1-1
CASSYPLTDYEQYF	TGTGCCAGCAGCTACCCCCTGACAGATTACGAGCAGTACTTC	-	few	TRBV7-8	TRBJ2-7
CASSGEISQNEQFF	TGCGCCAGCAGCGGCGAGATCAGTCAGAATGAGCAGTTCTTC	-	-	TRBV5-1	TRBJ2-1
CASSTGQSTDTQYF	TGCGCCAGCAGCACCGGACAAAGCACAGATACGCAGTATTTT	-	once	TRBV5-1	TRBJ2-3
CASRKGGVREQFF	TGTGCCAGCAGGAAAGGCGGGGTGAGGGAGCAGTTCTTC	-	once	TRBV6-1	TRBJ2-1